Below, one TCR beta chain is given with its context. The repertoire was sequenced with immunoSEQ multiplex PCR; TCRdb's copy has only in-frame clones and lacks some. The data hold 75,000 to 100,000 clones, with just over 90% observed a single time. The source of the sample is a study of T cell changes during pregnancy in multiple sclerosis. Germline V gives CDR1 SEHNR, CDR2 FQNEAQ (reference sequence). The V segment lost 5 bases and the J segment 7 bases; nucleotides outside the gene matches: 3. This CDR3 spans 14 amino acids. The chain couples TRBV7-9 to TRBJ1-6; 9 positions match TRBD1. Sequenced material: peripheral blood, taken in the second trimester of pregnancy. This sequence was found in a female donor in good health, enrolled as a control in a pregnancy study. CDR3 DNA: TGTGCCAGCAGCACCGGGACAGGGAATTCACCCCTCCACTTT. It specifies CASSTGTGNSPLHF.